This record covers a single TCR beta chain. The record originates from a study of blood T cell repertoires in COVID-19. Per the authors' pipeline: Scientists estimated how many nucleated cells there were by amplifying reference gene primers. Clones were read by immunoSEQ multiplex PCR, and TCRdb kept only the in-frame ones, dropping some. The D gene and trimming were derived from the DNA, and the V and J assignments and clone size from that table. The sample contains about 240,000 clones, approximately 80% of which appear only once. Sequenced sample: peripheral blood. The origin of this receptor is a woman in her late teens or twenties with acute or convalescent COVID-19.

In DNA, the CDR3 is TGTGCCACCAGCAGAGGGACTAGCGATGGCACAGATACGCAGTATTTT. This codes for CATSRGTSDGTDTQYF. The V and J genes are TRBV15 and TRBJ2-3; 9 bases agree with TRBD2. The CDR3 is made up of 16 amino acids. The trim removed 1 base at V and 1 base at J, leaving 3 bases unmatched. Per the germline V gene, CDR1 is LNHNV and CDR2 is YYDKDF (reference sequence).